Listed below are T cell receptor beta chains from one sample, sequenced in a study of T cell responses to AZD1222 COVID-19 vaccine. Profiling relied on immunoSEQ multiplex PCR, and the TCRdb table lists in-frame clones only, not all of them. The table lists under 150,000 clones, roughly 91% of them singletons. The sequencing here drew on peripheral blood, taken on day 0 of AZD1222 vaccination. The source is an adult in good health. CDR3s include the opening cysteine and the closing phenylalanine or tryptophan. The D gene is left open where the match is weak.

D	J	V	CDR3
TRBD1	TRBJ2-3	TRBV9	CASSARQGRTDTQYF
NA	TRBJ2-7	TRBV2	CASSDQSPLEYEQYF
NA	TRBJ1-3	TRBV2	CARRGEPSGNTIYF
NA	TRBJ2-2	TRBV19	CASSIPFPGELFF
TRBD1	TRBJ1-2	TRBV5-6	CASSLRTGGAPWGYTF
NA	TRBJ2-4	TRBV21-1	CASSPIVGTGSIQYF
NA	TRBJ1-3	TRBV6-1	CASSEMGSGNTIYF
NA	TRBJ1-2	TRBV30	CAWSVRPTATF
NA	TRBJ2-5	TRBV4-1	CASSQEGTQYF
NA	TRBJ1-4	TRBV4-2	CASSQERAGSEKLFF
NA	TRBJ2-5	TRBV27	CASSLTRAKIQGPQETQYF
NA	TRBJ1-1	TRBV7-2	CASSSSRLSTEAFF
NA	TRBJ1-2	TRBV4-2	CASSQDGNSNYGYTF
NA	TRBJ2-7	TRBV7-9	CASSLSQVSYEQYF
TRBD1	TRBJ1-1	TRBV6-5	CASTGTAGYTEAFF
NA	TRBJ1-2	TRBV5-1	CASSQRVRDVSGYTF
TRBD2	TRBJ2-7	TRBV3-1/TRBV3-2	CASSRTSGTVEQYF
TRBD2	TRBJ2-7	TRBV19	CASSHPPGLAVPYEQYF
NA	TRBJ1-3	TRBV7-9	CASSLQGGRNTIYF
TRBD1	TRBJ1-3	TRBV5-1	CASSQTGQASGNTIYF
NA	TRBJ1-2	TRBV5-1	CASREGLGVDGYTF
NA	TRBJ1-2	TRBV6-5	CASSYSQGVGYTF
NA	TRBJ1-2	TRBV18	CASSPLTGRAGYGYTF
TRBD1	TRBJ1-1	TRBV10-2	CASVWVGQGEAFF
NA	TRBJ1-2	TRBV11-2	CASSLDVGALYGYTF
NA	TRBJ2-1	TRBV2	CASTPVSSNEQFF
TRBD2	TRBJ2-5	TRBV5-1	CASSPGLAGGPGGETQYF
TRBD1	TRBJ2-7	TRBV3-1/TRBV3-2	CASSQLDRGTEQYF
NA	TRBJ1-2	TRBV18	CASSPRAGASTNYGYTF
NA	TRBJ1-2	TRBV29-1	CSAMRSGGGGYTF
NA	TRBJ1-5	TRBV3-1/TRBV3-2	CASSQGGGNQPQHF
NA	TRBJ1-5	TRBV27	CASSLLSNQPQHF
NA	TRBJ1-1	TRBV6-5	CASSYSTPRGTEAFF
TRBD2	TRBJ2-5	TRBV10-3	CATGLAGQETQYF
TRBD1	TRBJ1-2	TRBV30	CAWNRGYGYTF
NA	TRBJ2-2	TRBV6-6	CASKMAGLGRGELFF
NA	TRBJ1-5	TRBV19	CASSRTLTSNQPQHF
NA	TRBJ1-6	TRBV5-1	CASSPGNQYNSPLHF
NA	TRBJ1-2	TRBV9	CASSPNIHYGYTF
TRBD2	TRBJ2-2	TRBV7-9	CASSLGLAGGNTGELFF
NA	TRBJ2-5	TRBV5-1	CASSLVQVQETQYF
NA	TRBJ2-1	TRBV9	CASSVVGGSYNEQFF
NA	TRBJ1-2	TRBV14	CASSQDRRRRTF